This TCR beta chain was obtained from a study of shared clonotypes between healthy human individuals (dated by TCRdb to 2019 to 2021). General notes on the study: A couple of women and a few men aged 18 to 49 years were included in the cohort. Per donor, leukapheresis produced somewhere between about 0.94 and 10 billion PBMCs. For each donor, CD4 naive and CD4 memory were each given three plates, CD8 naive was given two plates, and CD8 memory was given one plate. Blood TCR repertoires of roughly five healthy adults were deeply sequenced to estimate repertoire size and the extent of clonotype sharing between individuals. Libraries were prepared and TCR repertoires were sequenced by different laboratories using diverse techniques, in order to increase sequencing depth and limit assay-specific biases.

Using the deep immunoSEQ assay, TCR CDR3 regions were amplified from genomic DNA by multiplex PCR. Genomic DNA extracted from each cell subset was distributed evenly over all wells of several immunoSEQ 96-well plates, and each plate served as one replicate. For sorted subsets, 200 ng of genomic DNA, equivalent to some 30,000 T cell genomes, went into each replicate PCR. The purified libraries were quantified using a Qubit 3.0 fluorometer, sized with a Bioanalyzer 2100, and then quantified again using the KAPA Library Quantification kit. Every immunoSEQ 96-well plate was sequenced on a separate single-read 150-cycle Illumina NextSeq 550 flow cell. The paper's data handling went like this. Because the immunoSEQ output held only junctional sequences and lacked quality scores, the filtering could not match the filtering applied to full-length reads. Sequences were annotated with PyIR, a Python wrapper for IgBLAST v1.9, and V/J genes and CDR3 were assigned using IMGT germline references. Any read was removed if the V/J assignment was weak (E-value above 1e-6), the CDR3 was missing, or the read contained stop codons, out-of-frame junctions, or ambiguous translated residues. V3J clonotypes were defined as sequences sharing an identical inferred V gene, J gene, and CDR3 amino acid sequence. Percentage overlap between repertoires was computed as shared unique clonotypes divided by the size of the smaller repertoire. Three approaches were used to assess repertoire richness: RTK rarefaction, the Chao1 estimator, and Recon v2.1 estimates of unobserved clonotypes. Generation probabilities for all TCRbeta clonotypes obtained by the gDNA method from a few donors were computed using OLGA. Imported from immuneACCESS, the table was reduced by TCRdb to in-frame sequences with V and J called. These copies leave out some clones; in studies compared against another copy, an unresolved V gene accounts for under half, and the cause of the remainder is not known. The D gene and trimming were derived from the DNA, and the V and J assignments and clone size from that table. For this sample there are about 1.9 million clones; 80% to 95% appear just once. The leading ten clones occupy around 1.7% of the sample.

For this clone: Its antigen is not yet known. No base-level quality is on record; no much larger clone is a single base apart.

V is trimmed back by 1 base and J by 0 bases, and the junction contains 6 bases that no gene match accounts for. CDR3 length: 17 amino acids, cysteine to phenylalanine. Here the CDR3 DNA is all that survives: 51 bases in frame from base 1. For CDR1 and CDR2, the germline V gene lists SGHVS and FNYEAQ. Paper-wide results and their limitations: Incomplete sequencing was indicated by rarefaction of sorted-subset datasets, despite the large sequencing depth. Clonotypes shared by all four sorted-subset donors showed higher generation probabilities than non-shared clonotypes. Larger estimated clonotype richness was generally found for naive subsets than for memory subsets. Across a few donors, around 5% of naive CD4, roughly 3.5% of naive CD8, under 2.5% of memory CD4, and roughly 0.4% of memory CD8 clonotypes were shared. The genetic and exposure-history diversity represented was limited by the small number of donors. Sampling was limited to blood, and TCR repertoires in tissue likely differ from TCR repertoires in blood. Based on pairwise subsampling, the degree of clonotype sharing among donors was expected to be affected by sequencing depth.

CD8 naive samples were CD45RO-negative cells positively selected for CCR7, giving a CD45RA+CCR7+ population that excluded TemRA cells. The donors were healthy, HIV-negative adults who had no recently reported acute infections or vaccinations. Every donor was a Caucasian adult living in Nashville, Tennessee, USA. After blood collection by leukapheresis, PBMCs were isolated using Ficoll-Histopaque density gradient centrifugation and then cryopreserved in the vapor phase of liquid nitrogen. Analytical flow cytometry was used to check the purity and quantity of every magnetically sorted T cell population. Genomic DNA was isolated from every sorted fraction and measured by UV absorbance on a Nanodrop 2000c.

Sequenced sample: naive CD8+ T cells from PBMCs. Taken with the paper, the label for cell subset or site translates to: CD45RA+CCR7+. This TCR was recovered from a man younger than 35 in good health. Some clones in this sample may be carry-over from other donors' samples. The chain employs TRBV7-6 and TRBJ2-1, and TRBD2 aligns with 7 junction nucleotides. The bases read TGTGCCAGCAGCTTAGGGTTTGGCGGGAGCTCCTACAATGAGCAGTTCTTC. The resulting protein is CASSLGFGGSSYNEQFF. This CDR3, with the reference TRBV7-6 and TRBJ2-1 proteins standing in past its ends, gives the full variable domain GAGVSQSPRYKVTKRGQDVALRCDPISGHVSLYWYRQALGQGPEFLTYFNYEAQQDKSGLPNDRFSAERPEGSISTLTIQRTEQRDSAMYRCASSLGFGGSSYNEQFFGPGTRLTVL.